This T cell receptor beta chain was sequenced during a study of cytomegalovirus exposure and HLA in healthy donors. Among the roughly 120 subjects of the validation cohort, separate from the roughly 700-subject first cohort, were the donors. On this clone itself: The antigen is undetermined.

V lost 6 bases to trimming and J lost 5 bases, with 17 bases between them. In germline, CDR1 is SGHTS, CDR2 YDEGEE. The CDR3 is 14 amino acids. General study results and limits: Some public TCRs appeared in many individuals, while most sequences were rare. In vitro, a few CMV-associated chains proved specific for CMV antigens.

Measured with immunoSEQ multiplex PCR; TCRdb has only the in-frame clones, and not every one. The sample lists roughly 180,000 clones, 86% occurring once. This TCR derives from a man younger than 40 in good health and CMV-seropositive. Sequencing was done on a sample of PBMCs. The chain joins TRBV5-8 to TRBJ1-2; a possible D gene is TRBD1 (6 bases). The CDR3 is CASKSAHTGYGYTF. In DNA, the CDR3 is TGTGCCAGCAAGTCCGCCCACACAGGGTATGGCTACACCTTC.